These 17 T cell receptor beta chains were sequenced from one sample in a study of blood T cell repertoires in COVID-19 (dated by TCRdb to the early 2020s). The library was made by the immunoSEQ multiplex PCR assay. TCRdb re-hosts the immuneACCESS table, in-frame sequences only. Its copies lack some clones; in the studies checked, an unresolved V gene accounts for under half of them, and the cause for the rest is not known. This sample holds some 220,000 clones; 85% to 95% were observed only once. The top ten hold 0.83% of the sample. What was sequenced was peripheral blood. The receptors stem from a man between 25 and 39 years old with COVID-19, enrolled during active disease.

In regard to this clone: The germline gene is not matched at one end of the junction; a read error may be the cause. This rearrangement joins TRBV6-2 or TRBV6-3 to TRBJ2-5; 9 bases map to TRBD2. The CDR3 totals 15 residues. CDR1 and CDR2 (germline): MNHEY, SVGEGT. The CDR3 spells CASSYSTSGQETQYF. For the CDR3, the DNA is TGTGCCAGCAGCTACTCGACTAGCGGACAAGAGACCCAGTACTTC.

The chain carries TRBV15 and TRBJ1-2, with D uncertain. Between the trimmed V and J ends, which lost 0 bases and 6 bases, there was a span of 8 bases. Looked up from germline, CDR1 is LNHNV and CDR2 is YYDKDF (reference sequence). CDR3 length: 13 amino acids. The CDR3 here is CATSRDMGDGYTF. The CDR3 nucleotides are TGTGCCACCAGCAGAGACATGGGAGATGGCTACACCTTC.

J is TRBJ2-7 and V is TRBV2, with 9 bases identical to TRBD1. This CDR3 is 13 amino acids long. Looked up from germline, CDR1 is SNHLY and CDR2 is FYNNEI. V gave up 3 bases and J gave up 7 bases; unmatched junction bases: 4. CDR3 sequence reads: CASSEGQGWEQYF. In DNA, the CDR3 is TGTGCCAGCAGTGAGGGACAGGGATGGGAGCAGTACTTC.

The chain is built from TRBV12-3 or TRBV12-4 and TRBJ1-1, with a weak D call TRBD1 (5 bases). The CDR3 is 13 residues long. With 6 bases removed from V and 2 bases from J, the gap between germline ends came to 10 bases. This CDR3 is CASRGEGNTEAFF. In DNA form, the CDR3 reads TGTGCCAGCAGGGGGGAGGGAAACACTGAAGCTTTCTTT.

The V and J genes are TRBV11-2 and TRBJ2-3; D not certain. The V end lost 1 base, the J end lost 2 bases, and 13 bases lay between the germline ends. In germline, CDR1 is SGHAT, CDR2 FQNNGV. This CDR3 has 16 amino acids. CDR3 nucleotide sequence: TGTGCCAGCAGCTTAGTCCGGTCCCTCCTCACAGATACGCAGTATTTT. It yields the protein CASSLVRSLLTDTQYF.

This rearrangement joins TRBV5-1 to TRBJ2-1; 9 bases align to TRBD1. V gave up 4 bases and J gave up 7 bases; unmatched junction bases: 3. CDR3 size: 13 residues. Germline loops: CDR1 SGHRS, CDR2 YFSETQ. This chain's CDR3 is CASSPDRGNEQFF. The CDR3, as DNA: TGCGCCAGCAGCCCGGACAGGGGTAATGAGCAGTTCTTC.

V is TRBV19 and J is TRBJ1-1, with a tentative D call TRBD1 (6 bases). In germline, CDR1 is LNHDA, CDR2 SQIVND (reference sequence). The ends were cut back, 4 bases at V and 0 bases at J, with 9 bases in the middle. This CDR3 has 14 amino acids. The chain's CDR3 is CASSNRELNTEAFF. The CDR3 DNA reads TGTGCCAGTAGTAACAGGGAACTGAACACTGAAGCTTTCTTT. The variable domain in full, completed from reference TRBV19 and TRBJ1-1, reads DGGITQSPKYLFRKEGQNVTLSCEQNLNHDAMYWYRQDPGQGLRLIYYSQIVNDFQKGDIAEGYSVSREKKESFPLTVTSAQKNPTAFYLCASSNRELNTEAFFGQGTRLTVV.

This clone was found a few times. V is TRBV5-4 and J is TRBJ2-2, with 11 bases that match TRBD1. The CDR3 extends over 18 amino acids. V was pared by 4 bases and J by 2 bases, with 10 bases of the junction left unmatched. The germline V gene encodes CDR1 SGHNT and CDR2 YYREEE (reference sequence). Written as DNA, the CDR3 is TGTGCCAGCAGCCCGGACAGGGGGCTAGTGGGAAACACCGGGGAGCTGTTTTTT. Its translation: CASSPDRGLVGNTGELFF.

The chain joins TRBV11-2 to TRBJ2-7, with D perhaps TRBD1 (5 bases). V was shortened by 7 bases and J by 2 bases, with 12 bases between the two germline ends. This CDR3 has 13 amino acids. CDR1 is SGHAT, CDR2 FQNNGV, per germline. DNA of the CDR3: TGTGCCAGCAAGTTCCAGGGCGCCTACGAGCAGTACTTC. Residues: CASKFQGAYEQYF.

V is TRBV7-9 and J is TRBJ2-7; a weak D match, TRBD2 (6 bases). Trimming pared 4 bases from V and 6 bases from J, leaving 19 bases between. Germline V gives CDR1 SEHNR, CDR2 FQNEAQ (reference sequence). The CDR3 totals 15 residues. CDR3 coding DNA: TGTGCCAGCAGCTCGTCAGGTGGAGGGCGGGGCGAGCAGTACTTC. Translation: CASSSSGGGRGEQYF.

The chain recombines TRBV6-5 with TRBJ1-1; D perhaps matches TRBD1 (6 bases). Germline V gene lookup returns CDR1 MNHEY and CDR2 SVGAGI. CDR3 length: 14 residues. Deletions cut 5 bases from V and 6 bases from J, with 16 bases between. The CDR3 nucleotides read TGTGCCAGCAGTACCCGAGGGGGTTTATCTGAAGCTTTCTTT. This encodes CASSTRGGLSEAFF.

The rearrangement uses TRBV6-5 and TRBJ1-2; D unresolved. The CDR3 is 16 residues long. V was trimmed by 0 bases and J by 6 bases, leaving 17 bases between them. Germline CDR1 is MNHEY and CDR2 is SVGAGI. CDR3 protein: CASSYSPGGRSHGYTF. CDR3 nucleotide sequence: TGTGCCAGCAGTTACTCCCCAGGAGGGAGGTCGCATGGCTACACCTTC.

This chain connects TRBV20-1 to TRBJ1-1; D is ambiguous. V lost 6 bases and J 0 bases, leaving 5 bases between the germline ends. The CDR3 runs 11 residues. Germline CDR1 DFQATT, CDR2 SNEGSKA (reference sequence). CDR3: CSAGMNTEAFF. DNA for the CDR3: TGCAGTGCGGGCATGAACACTGAAGCTTTCTTT.

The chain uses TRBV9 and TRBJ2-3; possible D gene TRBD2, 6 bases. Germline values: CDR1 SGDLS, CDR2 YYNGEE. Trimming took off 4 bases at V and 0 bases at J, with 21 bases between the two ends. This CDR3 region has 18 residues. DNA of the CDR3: TGTGCCAGCAGCATTACCCCTGGGACTTCTACTAGCACAGATACGCAGTATTTT. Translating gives CASSITPGTSTSTDTQYF.

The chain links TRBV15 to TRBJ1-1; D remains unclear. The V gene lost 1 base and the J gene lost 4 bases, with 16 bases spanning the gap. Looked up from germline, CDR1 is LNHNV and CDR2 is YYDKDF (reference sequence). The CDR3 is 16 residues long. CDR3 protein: CATSRASPLRATEAFF. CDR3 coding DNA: TGTGCCACCAGCAGAGCAAGCCCGTTGAGGGCCACTGAAGCTTTCTTT.

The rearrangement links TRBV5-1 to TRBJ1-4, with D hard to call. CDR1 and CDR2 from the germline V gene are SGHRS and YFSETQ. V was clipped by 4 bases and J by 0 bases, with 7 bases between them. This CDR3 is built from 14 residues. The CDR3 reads CASSPRPTNEKLFF. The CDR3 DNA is TGCGCCAGCAGCCCTAGACCAACTAATGAAAAACTGTTTTTT.

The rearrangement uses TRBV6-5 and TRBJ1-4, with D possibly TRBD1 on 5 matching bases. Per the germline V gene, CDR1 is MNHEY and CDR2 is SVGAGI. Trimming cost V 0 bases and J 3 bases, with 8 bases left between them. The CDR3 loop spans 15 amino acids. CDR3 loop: CASSYSGGPNEKLFF. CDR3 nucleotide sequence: TGTGCCAGCAGTTACTCGGGGGGTCCTAATGAAAAACTGTTTTTT.